This TCR beta chain was sequenced in a study of cytomegalovirus exposure and HLA in healthy donors. The V gene's germline CDR1 is SGHTA and CDR2 FQGNSA. With 5 bases clipped from V and 2 bases from J, the junction kept 5 bases outside the gene matches. This CDR3 spans 15 amino acids. This clone was found a few times. Primers for the PCR totalled 60 Vbeta and 13 Jbeta. TCRdb's copy holds only in-frame clones and misses some; the assay was immunoSEQ multiplex PCR. In the table there are roughly 160,000 clones, nearly 80% of which are singletons. What was sequenced was PBMCs. The V call is TRBV7-2, the J call TRBJ2-2; 7 nucleotides line up with TRBD1. This TCR came from a man between 18 and 35 years old in good health and CMV-seropositive. DNA of the CDR3: TGTGCCAGCAGCCCGCGGACAGGAAACACCGGGGAGCTGTTTTTT. It translates to CASSPRTGNTGELFF.